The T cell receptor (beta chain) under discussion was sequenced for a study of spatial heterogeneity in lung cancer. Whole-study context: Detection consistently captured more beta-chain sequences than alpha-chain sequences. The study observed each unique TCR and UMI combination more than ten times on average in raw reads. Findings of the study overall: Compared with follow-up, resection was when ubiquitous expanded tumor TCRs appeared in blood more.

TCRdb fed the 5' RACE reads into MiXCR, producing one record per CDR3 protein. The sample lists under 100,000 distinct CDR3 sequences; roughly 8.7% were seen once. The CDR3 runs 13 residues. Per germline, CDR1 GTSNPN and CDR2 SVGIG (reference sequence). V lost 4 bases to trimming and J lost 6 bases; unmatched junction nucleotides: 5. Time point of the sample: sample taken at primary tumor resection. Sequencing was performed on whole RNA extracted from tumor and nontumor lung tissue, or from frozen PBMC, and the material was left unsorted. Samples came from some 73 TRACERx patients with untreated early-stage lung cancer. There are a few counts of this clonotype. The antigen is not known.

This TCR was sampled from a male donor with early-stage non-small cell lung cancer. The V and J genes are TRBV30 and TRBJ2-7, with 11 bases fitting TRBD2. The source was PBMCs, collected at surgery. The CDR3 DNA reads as TGTGCCTGGAACCTAGCGGGGGGAATCGAGCAGTACTTC. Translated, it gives CAWNLAGGIEQYF. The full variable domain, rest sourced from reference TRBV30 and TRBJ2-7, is SQTIHQWPATLVQPVGSPLSLECTVEGTSNPNLYWYRQAAGRGLQLLFYSVGIGQISSEVPQNLSASRPQDRQFILSSKKLLLSDSGFYLCAWNLAGGIEQYFGPGTRLTVT.